Listed here are 15 T cell receptor beta chains from one sample, sequenced in a study of blood T cell repertoires in COVID-19. The method was immunoSEQ multiplex PCR; TCRdb's version includes in-frame clones alone and lacks a portion of them. The sample holds roughly 50,000 clones, 75% to 90% seen once. Material: peripheral blood. These receptors all come from a man in his sixties with acute or convalescent COVID-19.

J is TRBJ2-1 and V is TRBV5-1; D is unclear. Trimming shortened V by 4 bases and J by 6 bases, and 8 bases separated the two germline ends. The V gene's germline CDR1 is SGHRS and CDR2 YFSETQ. This CDR3 spans 12 amino acids. CDR3 nucleotides: TGCGCCAGCAGCCCCCCCTCCAATGAGCAGTTCTTC. Its translation: CASSPPSNEQFF.

This chain connects TRBV9 to TRBJ2-2, with 8 bases matching TRBD2. The ends lost 2 bases at V and 5 bases at J; junction bases unmatched: 8. CDR3 length: 16 residues. Germline V gene sequence: CDR1 SGDLS, CDR2 YYNGEE. The CDR3 DNA follows: TGTGCCAGCAGCGTTTCCGGGAGGGCCGGGACCGGGGAGCTGTTTTTT. It encodes CASSVSGRAGTGELFF.

This clone was observed a handful of times. V usage is TRBV19 and J usage is TRBJ2-1; no clear D gene. Trimming shortened V by 1 base and J by 10 bases, and 11 bases separated the two germline ends. This CDR3 spans 13 amino acids. CDR1 and CDR2 from the germline V gene are LNHDA and SQIVND (reference sequence). CDR3 region: CASSIGLLVEQFF. The CDR3 DNA follows: TGTGCCAGTAGTATAGGACTTTTGGTCGAGCAGTTCTTC.

The V call is TRBV27, the J call TRBJ1-2; 7 nucleotides line up with TRBD1. This CDR3 region has 14 residues. Germline V gene sequence: CDR1 MNHEY, CDR2 SMNVEV (reference sequence). After removal of 5 bases from V and 5 bases from J, the junction contained 8 bases not matched to a gene. CDR3 coding DNA: TGTGCCAGCAGTCCGACCGACAGGGATTATGGCTACACCTTC. Encoded protein: CASSPTDRDYGYTF.

The chain carries TRBV5-1 and TRBJ1-1, with 8 positions matching TRBD1. Germline CDR1 SGHRS, CDR2 YFSETQ. This CDR3 has 17 amino acids. The J segment lost 5 bases and the V segment lost 0 bases, leaving 12 bases of the junction unmatched. The CDR3 sequence is CASSLGWPRTGWTEAFF. CDR3 sequence (DNA): TGCGCCAGCAGCTTGGGATGGCCAAGGACAGGGTGGACTGAAGCTTTCTTT.

This clone was counted a few times. The J gene is TRBJ1-3, the V gene TRBV3-1 (or the pseudogene TRBV3-2); D uncertain. The germline V and J ends were trimmed by 5 bases and 8 bases, with 10 bases remaining between them. Germline V gene sequence: CDR1 LGHDT, CDR2 YNNKEL (reference sequence). This CDR3 has 12 residues. DNA of the CDR3: TGTGCCAGCAGCTACTCCCAGGACACCATATATTTT. Its protein product is CASSYSQDTIYF.

V is TRBV28 and J is TRBJ2-3; D might be TRBD2 (6 bases). The CDR3 is 15 amino acids. V lost 5 bases to trimming and J lost 2 bases, with 14 bases between them. The germline CDR1 and CDR2 sequences are MDHEN and SYDVKM. The CDR3 is CASSKRDFYTDTQYF. The CDR3, as DNA: TGTGCCAGCAGTAAAAGGGACTTCTACACAGATACGCAGTATTTT. The entire variable domain, with the rest obtained from reference TRBV28 and TRBJ2-3, is as follows: DVKVTQSSRYLVKRTGEKVFLECVQDMDHENMFWYRQDPGLGLRLIYFSYDVKMKEKGDIPEGYSVSREKKERFSLILESASTNQTSMYLCASSKRDFYTDTQYFGPGTRLTVL.

This clone occurred once. The chain joins TRBV3-1 (or the pseudogene TRBV3-2) to TRBJ2-3; D is perhaps TRBD2 (5 bases). The germline gives CDR1 LGHDT, CDR2 YNNKEL (reference sequence). Trimming left V 1 base short and J 10 bases short, with 12 bases between. The CDR3 sequence is 13 residues long. CDR3 in DNA: TGTGCCAGCAGCCAAGGCGGACTGGGCGCGCAGTATTTT. Translation: CASSQGGLGAQYF.

This chain links TRBV24-1 with TRBJ2-1; 7 bases fit TRBD1. Per germline, CDR1 KGHDR and CDR2 SFDVKD. V was pared by 2 bases and J by 7 bases, with 13 bases of the junction left unmatched. CDR3 size: 17 residues. CDR3 residues: CATSDSPRDRIRNEQFF. The DNA of the CDR3 is TGTGCCACCAGTGATTCGCCTCGGGACAGAATCAGGAATGAGCAGTTCTTC.

The gene calls are TRBV19 and TRBJ2-2; perhaps TRBD1 as D (5 bases). Germline V gene lookup returns CDR1 LNHDA and CDR2 SQIVND (reference sequence). This CDR3 region has 16 residues. V gave up 5 bases and J gave up 3 bases, with 16 bases separating them. CDR3 nucleotide sequence: TGTGCCAGTAGTTCCTTCAGGGTAAGGGACACCGGGGAGCTGTTTTTT. Residues: CASSSFRVRDTGELFF.

This clone was seen only a few times. The rearrangement links TRBV28 to TRBJ2-2; D perhaps matches TRBD2 (6 bases). Germline V gives CDR1 MDHEN, CDR2 SYDVKM. The V end lost 6 bases, the J end lost 5 bases, and 22 bases lay between the germline ends. This CDR3 contains 17 residues. The CDR3 loop reads CASSSLGRGGGTGELFF. Here the CDR3 DNA reads TGTGCCAGCAGCTCCCTTGGAAGGGGAGGTGGGACCGGGGAGCTGTTTTTT.

This clone has only a few counts. This chain links TRBV28 with TRBJ1-1, with D perhaps TRBD1 (6 bases). The germline V gene has CDR1 MDHEN and CDR2 SYDVKM. Trimming took 7 bases from V and 1 from J, leaving 19 bases between them. The CDR3 is 16 residues long. The CDR3 DNA follows: TGTGCCAGCACCAGAGAGGGGGTTCCCCGGAACACTGAAGCTTTCTTT. As protein: CASTREGVPRNTEAFF.

A word on this clone: The junction differs from germline at one of its ends, possibly a read error. This rearrangement joins TRBV10-3 to TRBJ2-1, with 10 bases aligning to TRBD1. This CDR3 spans 16 amino acids. The germline gives CDR1 ENHRY, CDR2 SYGVKD. The CDR3 loop reads CAISQSADRGYNEQFF. DNA for the CDR3: TGTGCCATCAGTCAGTCGGCGGACAGGGGGTACAATGAGCAGTTCTTC.

The rearrangement links TRBV24-1 to TRBJ2-2; 7 positions agree with TRBD2. V was pared by 3 bases and J by 5 bases, with 8 bases of the junction left unmatched. The V gene's germline CDR1 is KGHDR and CDR2 SFDVKD. The length of the CDR3 is 16 residues. The CDR3 region is CATSDPIRTRTGELFF. In nucleotides, the CDR3 is TGTGCCACCAGTGATCCGATCCGGACTAGAACCGGGGAGCTGTTTTTT.

The chain has TRBV4-2 and TRBJ2-3, with D uncertain. Trimming took off 0 bases at V and 2 bases at J, with 6 bases between the two ends. The length of the CDR3 is 14 residues. Germline V gene data show CDR1 as LGHNA and CDR2 as YNFKEQ. The CDR3 reads CASSQDGSTDTQYF. The CDR3 DNA is TGTGCCAGCAGCCAAGACGGGTCCACAGATACGCAGTATTTT.